This T cell receptor beta chain came from a study of blood T cell repertoires in COVID-19. Study overall: Samples of COVID-19 (acute and convalescent) were obtained from the United States, Italy and Spain.

From germline, CDR1 is MNHEY and CDR2 SVGAGI. V gave up 5 bases and J gave up 4 bases, with 9 bases separating them. CDR3 size: 13 residues. TCRdb keeps only in-frame clones here, not all; method: immunoSEQ multiplex PCR. The table lists over 90,000 clones, over 85% of them singletons, with approximately 17% in the top ten. The genes are TRBV6-5 and TRBJ1-5; D possibly corresponds to TRBD1 (6 bases). The sample consisted of peripheral blood. The clonotype was recovered from a woman older than 75 in a cohort sampled during active COVID-19. This CDR3 is CASSTQGNQPQHF. The CDR3 nucleotides are TGTGCCAGCAGTACGCAGGGGAATCAGCCCCAGCATTTT.